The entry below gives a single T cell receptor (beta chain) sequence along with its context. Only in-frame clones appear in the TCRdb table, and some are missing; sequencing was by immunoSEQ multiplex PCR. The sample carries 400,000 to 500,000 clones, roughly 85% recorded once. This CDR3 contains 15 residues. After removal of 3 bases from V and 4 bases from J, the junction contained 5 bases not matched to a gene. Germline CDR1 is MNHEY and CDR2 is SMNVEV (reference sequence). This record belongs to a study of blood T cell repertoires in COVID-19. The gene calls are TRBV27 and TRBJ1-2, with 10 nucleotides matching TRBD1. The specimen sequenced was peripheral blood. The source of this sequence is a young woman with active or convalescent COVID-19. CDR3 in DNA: TGTGCCAGCAGTTTCACGGGACAGGGGCTCTATGGCTACACCTTC. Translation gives CASSFTGQGLYGYTF.